The 8 T cell receptor beta chains below come from one sample, sequenced in a study of blood T cell repertoires in COVID-19. Profiling relied on immunoSEQ multiplex PCR, and the TCRdb table lists in-frame clones only, not all of them. The sample holds some 70,000 clones; around 89% are singletons and the top ten take roughly 6.3%. Sequencing was done on a sample of peripheral blood. The origin of the receptors is a woman of 80 years or more with active COVID-19.

The chain uses TRBV28 and TRBJ1-5; possibly TRBD1 for D (5 bases). This CDR3 has 12 amino acids. Per germline, CDR1 MDHEN and CDR2 SYDVKM. V lost 6 bases and J lost 8, with 11 bases in between. CDR3 DNA: TGTGCCAGCAGAGGGGTAATCGAGCCCCAGCATTTT. Translating gives CASRGVIEPQHF.

The V call is TRBV4-2, the J call TRBJ1-3, with D unclear. The CDR3 has 17 amino acids. The ends were cut back, 3 bases at V and 0 bases at J, with 15 bases in the middle. CDR1 and CDR2 (germline): LGHNA, YNFKEQ. CDR3 residues: CASSHPSDISSGNTIYF. CDR3 in DNA: TGTGCCAGCAGCCACCCATCTGACATTAGCTCTGGAAACACCATATATTTT.

A single count supports this clone. J is TRBJ2-1 and V is TRBV2, with a tentative D call TRBD2 (5 bases). Germline CDR1 is SNHLY and CDR2 is FYNNEI. The CDR3 sequence is 11 residues long. Trimming shortened V by 6 bases and J by 12 bases, and 12 bases separated the two germline ends. The CDR3 reads CASSPTSLQFF. The CDR3 DNA sequence: TGTGCCAGCAGCCCAACTAGTTTGCAGTTCTTC.

The chain combines TRBV9 with TRBJ1-2; 8 bases fit TRBD1. Per germline, CDR1 SGDLS and CDR2 YYNGEE. The trim removed 3 bases at V and 4 bases at J, leaving 8 bases unmatched. This CDR3 has 15 amino acids. CDR3 coding DNA: TGTGCCAGCAGCGGGCAAGTGGACAGGGCCTATGGCTACACCTTC. This gives the protein CASSGQVDRAYGYTF.

This clone was picked up one time. The J gene is TRBJ2-7, the V gene TRBV28, with D perhaps TRBD2 (6 bases). The germline V gene encodes CDR1 MDHEN and CDR2 SYDVKM. This CDR3 region has 15 residues. Trimming stripped 8 bases from V and 3 bases from J, with 20 bases between. CDR3 DNA sequence: TGTGCCAGCTCCCCTGGGGGGTCTTCGGACTACGAGCAGTACTTC. Its protein is CASSPGGSSDYEQYF.

The chain joins TRBV6-5 to TRBJ2-1; TRBD1 matches 8 bases. Trimming took 6 bases from V and 4 from J; bases not matched to a gene: 8. The CDR3 runs 15 residues. The germline gives CDR1 MNHEY, CDR2 SVGAGI. The DNA for the CDR3 is TGTGCCAGCAGATCGGACAGGGTGGGATACAATGAGCAGTTCTTC. It encodes CASRSDRVGYNEQFF.

With regard to this clone: The conserved final phenylalanine or tryptophan is absent from the CDR3, which likely points to a read error. No DNA is shown, since the ends of the CDR3 on it are uncertain; the CDR3 is the one TCRdb lists. The chain combines TRBV10-3 with TRBJ2-7; the table names TRBD1, a call not compared with the DNA. CDR1 is ENHRY, CDR2 SYGVKD, per germline. The CDR3 is made up of 12 amino acids, end residues included. CDR3 sequence: CAISEFGQKFRI.

The gene calls are TRBV30 and TRBJ1-2; TRBD1 aligns across 9 bases. CDR1 and CDR2 (germline): GTSNPN, SVGIG (reference sequence). The junction had 12 bases not matched to a gene; V was cut back by 8 bases and J by 8 bases. The CDR3 loop spans 13 amino acids. This chain's CDR3 is CAAARDRALGYTF. The DNA for the CDR3 is TGTGCCGCCGCCCGGGACAGGGCACTAGGCTACACCTTC. Full variable domain (missing parts from reference TRBV30 and TRBJ1-2): SQTIHQWPATLVQPVGSPLSLECTVEGTSNPNLYWYRQAAGRGLQLLFYSVGIGQISSEVPQNLSASRPQDRQFILSSKKLLLSDSGFYLCAAARDRALGYTFGSGTRLTVV.